This TCR beta chain was found in a study of spatial heterogeneity in lung cancer. Study-level background: In tumor regions TCR transcript counts correlated strongly with a matched bulk RNA-seq T cell module score.

This CDR3 comprises 16 residues. Trimming removed 3 bases at V and 8 bases at J, with 19 bases between. Per germline, CDR1 MNHNS and CDR2 SASEGT. Unique molecular identifiers, one per molecule, were present on every TCR cDNA molecule. One entry per CDR3 protein results from TCRdb running MiXCR on the 5' RACE reads. Altogether 15,000 to 20,000 distinct CDR3 sequences are present, under 7% being singletons, with the ten largest covering 5.5% to 8%. Overall study findings and caveats: One measure, the expanded intratumoral alpha and beta TCR count, tracked tumor mutation counts.

Time point noted: sample taken at primary tumor resection. There were 70 to 80 donors, all of them untreated patients with early-stage non-small cell lung cancer. Turning to this clonotype: Its antigen is unknown.

This receptor was taken from a male donor with early-stage non-small cell lung cancer. The chain is built from TRBV6-1 and TRBJ1-4; D remains ambiguous. Specimen: lung tumor tissue, collected at surgery. The CDR3 DNA reads as TGTGCCAGCAGTGAGTTGGGGATAATCGTTTTCGAAAAACTGTTTTTT. This codes for CASSELGIIVFEKLFF.